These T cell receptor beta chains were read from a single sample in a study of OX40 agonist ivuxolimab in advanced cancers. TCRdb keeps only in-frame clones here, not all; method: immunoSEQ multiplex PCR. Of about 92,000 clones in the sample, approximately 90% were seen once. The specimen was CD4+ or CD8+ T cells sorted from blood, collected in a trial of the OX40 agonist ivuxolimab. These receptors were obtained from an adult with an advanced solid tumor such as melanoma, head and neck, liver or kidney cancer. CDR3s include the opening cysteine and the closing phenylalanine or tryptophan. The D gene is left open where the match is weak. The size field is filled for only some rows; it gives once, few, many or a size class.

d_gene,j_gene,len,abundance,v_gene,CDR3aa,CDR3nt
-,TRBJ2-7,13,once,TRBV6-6,CASRGPGMYEQYF,TGTGCCAGCAGAGGCCCCGGGATGTACGAGCAGTACTTC
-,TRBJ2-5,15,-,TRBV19,CASSARLVGKETQYF,TGTGCCAGTAGTGCCCGACTAGTCGGGAAAGAGACCCAGTACTTC
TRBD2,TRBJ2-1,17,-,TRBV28,CASSSERLAGARNEQFF,TGTGCCAGCAGTTCCGAACGACTAGCGGGAGCTCGCAATGAGCAGTTCTTC
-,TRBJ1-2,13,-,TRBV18,CASSPTEGEGYTF,TGTGCCAGCTCACCCACCGAGGGAGAGGGCTACACCTTC
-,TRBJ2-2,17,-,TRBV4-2,CASSQESQRMDTGELFF,TGTGCCAGCAGCCAAGAATCCCAGCGGATGGACACCGGGGAGCTGTTTTTT
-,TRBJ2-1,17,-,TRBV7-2,CASSLALASATYNEQFF,TGTGCCAGCAGCTTAGCGCTGGCTAGCGCCACCTACAATGAGCAGTTCTTC
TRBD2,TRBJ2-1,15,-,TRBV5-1,CASRPGTSSYNEQFF,TGCGCCAGCAGACCCGGGACTAGCTCCTACAATGAGCAGTTCTTC
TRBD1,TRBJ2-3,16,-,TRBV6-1,CASSVFMDRGADTQYF,TGTGCCAGCAGTGTGTTTATGGACAGGGGTGCAGATACGCAGTATTTT
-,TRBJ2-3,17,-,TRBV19,CASSIGVRGPSTDTQYF,TGTGCCAGTAGTATAGGAGTTCGAGGGCCTAGCACAGATACGCAGTATTTT
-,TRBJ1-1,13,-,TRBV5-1,CASSPGGGAEAFF,TGCGCCAGCAGCCCTGGTGGGGGTGCTGAAGCTTTCTTT
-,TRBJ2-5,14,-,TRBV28,CASSLGTAQETQYF,TGTGCCAGCAGCTTAGGAACAGCACAAGAGACCCAGTACTTC
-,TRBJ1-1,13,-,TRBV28,CASSFGGNTEAFF,TGTGCCAGCAGTTTCGGGGGGAACACTGAAGCTTTCTTT
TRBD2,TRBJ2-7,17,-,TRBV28,CASSWTSGRALPYEQYF,TGTGCCAGCAGTTGGACTAGCGGGAGGGCCCTCCCCTACGAGCAGTACTTC
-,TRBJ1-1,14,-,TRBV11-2,CASSLELANTEAFF,TGTGCCAGCAGCTTAGAGTTAGCGAACACTGAAGCTTTCTTT
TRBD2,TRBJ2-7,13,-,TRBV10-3,CAIKTSATYEQYF,TGTGCCATCAAAACTAGCGCGACCTACGAGCAGTACTTC
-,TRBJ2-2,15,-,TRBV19,CASSVEGAVTGELFF,TGTGCCAGTAGCGTAGAAGGGGCAGTGACCGGGGAGCTGTTTTTT
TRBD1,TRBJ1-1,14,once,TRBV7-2,CASSLTGADARAFF,TGTGCCAGCAGCTTAACAGGGGCCGACGCTCGGGCTTTCTTT
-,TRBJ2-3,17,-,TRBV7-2,CASSLALWDGSTDTQYF,TGTGCCAGCAGCTTAGCGCTGTGGGACGGAAGCACAGATACGCAGTATTTT
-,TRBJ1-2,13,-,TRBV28,CASSPSTAYGYTF,TGTGCCAGCAGTCCCTCCACGGCCTATGGCTACACCTTC
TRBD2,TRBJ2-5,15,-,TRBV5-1,CASSLTSGSRETQYF,TGCGCCAGCAGCTTAACTAGCGGGAGTAGGGAGACCCAGTACTTC
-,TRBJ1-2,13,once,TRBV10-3,CAISSDLRYGYTF,TGTGCCATCAGTTCGGACTTGAGGTATGGCTACACCTTC
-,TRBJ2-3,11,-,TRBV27,CASSNTDTQYF,TGTGCCAGCAGTAACACAGATACGCAGTATTTT
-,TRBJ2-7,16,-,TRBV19,CASSSFAAGQPYEQYF,TGTGCCAGTAGTAGTTTTGCGGCGGGACAACCCTACGAGCAGTACTTC
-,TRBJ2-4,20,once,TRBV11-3,CASSLVAGTNRILAKNIQYF,TGTGCCAGCAGCTTAGTCGCCGGGACAAATCGCATTCTAGCCAAAAACATTCAGTACTTC
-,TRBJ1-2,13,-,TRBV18,CASSPSGLGGYTF,TGTGCCAGCTCACCCAGTGGGCTCGGGGGATACACCTTC
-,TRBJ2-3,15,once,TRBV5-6,CASSRAVGRGGTQYF,TGTGCCAGCAGCCGGGCGGTCGGGCGGGGAGGTACGCAGTATTTT
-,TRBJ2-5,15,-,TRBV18,CASSPVQGTQETQYF,TGTGCCAGCTCACCAGTCCAGGGCACTCAAGAGACCCAGTACTTC
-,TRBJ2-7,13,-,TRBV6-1,CASSVTANYEQYF,TGTGCCAGCAGTGTTACGGCCAACTACGAGCAGTACTTC
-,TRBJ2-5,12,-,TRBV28,CASNQGLETQYF,TGTGCCAGCAACCAGGGATTAGAGACCCAGTACTTC
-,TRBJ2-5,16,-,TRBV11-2,CASSLSAGNNQETQYF,TGTGCCAGCAGCTTATCGGCGGGAAACAACCAAGAGACCCAGTACTTC
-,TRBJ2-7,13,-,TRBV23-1,CASSRRHHYEQYF,TGCGCCAGCAGTCGTAGGCATCACTACGAGCAGTACTTC
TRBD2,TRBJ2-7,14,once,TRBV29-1,CSVALAGGSYEQYF,TGCAGCGTTGCTCTAGCGGGAGGCTCCTACGAGCAGTACTTC
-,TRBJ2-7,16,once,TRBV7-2,CASSLAFPSARYEQYF,TGTGCCAGCAGCTTAGCGTTTCCTAGCGCCCGTTACGAGCAGTACTTC
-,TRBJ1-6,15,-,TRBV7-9,CASSLGSSYNSPLHF,TGTGCCAGCAGCTTAGGGAGCTCCTATAATTCACCCCTCCACTTT
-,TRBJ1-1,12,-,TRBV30,CAWNMVVTEAFF,TGTGCCTGGAACATGGTGGTCACTGAAGCTTTCTTT
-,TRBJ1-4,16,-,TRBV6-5,CASSYSNRPNNEKLFF,TGTGCCAGCAGTTACTCGAACAGGCCGAATAATGAAAAACTGTTTTTT
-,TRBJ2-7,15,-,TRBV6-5,CASSYGGVLLHEQYF,TGTGCCAGCAGTTACGGAGGGGTTCTTCTACACGAGCAGTACTTC
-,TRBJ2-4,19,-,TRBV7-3,CASTISSKGGAIAKNIQYF,TGTGCCAGCACGATTTCATCCAAGGGGGGGGCGATAGCCAAAAACATTCAGTACTTC
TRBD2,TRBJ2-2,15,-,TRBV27,CASRKAGGIGGELFF,TGTGCCAGCAGAAAAGCGGGAGGGATAGGCGGGGAGCTGTTTTTT
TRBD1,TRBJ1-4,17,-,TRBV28,CASSLLGQGRTNEKLFF,TGTGCCAGCAGTCTCCTCGGACAGGGGAGGACTAATGAAAAACTGTTTTTT